The 3 T cell receptor beta chains in this list originate from one sample, sequenced in a study of blood T cell repertoires in COVID-19. TCRdb keeps only in-frame clones here, not all; method: immunoSEQ multiplex PCR. The data show approximately 41,000 clones, roughly four fifths seen once. What was sequenced was peripheral blood. Every receptor here comes from a man in his forties with active or convalescent COVID-19.

V and J are TRBV21-1 and TRBJ1-1. TRBV21-1 is assigned pseudogene status. This CDR3 has 15 amino acids. The DNA of the CDR3 is TGTGCCAGCAGCTCCCGGCGGGGGGCTCACACTGAAGCTTTCTTT. This codes for CASSSRRGAHTEAFF.

This chain joins TRBV19 and TRBJ2-1; 7 positions match TRBD1. V gave up 0 bases and J gave up 7 bases; unmatched junction bases: 6. The CDR3 runs to 15 residues. Germline values: CDR1 LNHDA, CDR2 SQIVND (reference sequence). The CDR3 loop reads CASSIEGDRENEQFF. The CDR3, as DNA: TGTGCCAGTAGTATAGAGGGAGACAGGGAGAATGAGCAGTTCTTC.

This chain connects TRBV7-8 to TRBJ2-1; 8 positions match TRBD2. CDR3 size: 16 residues. J gave up 3 bases and V 0 bases, and 4 bases lay outside the gene matches. The germline V gene has CDR1 SGHVS and CDR2 FQNEAQ. The CDR3 spells CASSLAASGGYNEQFF. The DNA for the CDR3 is TGTGCCAGCAGCTTAGCGGCCAGCGGGGGCTACAATGAGCAGTTCTTC. Full variable domain (remainder filled in from reference TRBV7-8 and TRBJ2-1): GAGVSQSPRYKVAKRGQDVALRCDPISGHVSLFWYQQALGQGPEFLTYFQNEAQLDKSGLPSDRFFAERPEGSVSTLKIQRTQQEDSAVYLCASSLAASGGYNEQFFGPGTRLTVL.